This T cell receptor beta chain was obtained from a study of blood T cell repertoires in COVID-19. Study in general: T cells, B-cell-depleted T cells, or PBMCs provided the cDNA or gDNA that served as material.

Authors' methods: Using reference gene primer amplification, nucleated cell counts were estimated. Method: immunoSEQ multiplex PCR; TCRdb's copy keeps in-frame clones and lacks some. Clonal size and the V and J genes are those of that table, whereas D and trimming came from the DNA. The table shows some 200,000 clones, with 70% to 90% occurring only once. A Seattle source enrolled patients during active infection and followed them longitudinally. The V gene lost 0 bases and the J gene lost 14 bases, with 18 bases spanning the gap. Looked up from germline, CDR1 is SGHRS and CDR2 is YFSETQ. The CDR3 covers 15 residues.

The V call is TRBV5-1, the J call TRBJ1-6; D is uncertain. The TCR sequence derives from a man over 45 with COVID-19, enrolled during active disease. The sequencing sample was made of peripheral blood. CDR3 residues: CASSLGLANLLALHF. The DNA of the CDR3 is TGCGCCAGCAGCTTGGGTTTAGCCAATCTCCTGGCCCTCCACTTT.